A selection of T cell receptor beta chains follows, all from one sample in a study of blood T cell repertoires in COVID-19. TCRdb's copy holds only in-frame clones and misses some; the assay was immunoSEQ multiplex PCR. The sample yields over 250,000 clones, 70% to 90% seen once. Sequences were obtained from peripheral blood. Receptors were obtained from a woman in her 70s with COVID-19, enrolled during active disease. Both conserved end residues are part of each CDR3. The D gene is left open where the match is weak. The listing skips clone size in some rows; elsewhere it reads once, few, many or a size class.

TGTGCCAGCAGTCAGGGACTTTCCGCGAACACCGGGGAGCTGTTTTTT	CASSQGLSANTGELFF	NA	NA	TRBV6-2/TRBV6-3	TRBJ2-2
TGTGCCAGCAGCTTAGGAGGGCAAGGGTACAATGAGCAGTTCTTC	CASSLGGQGYNEQFF	NA	NA	TRBV11-2	TRBJ2-1
TGTGCCAGCAGCTTCCTGACTAGCGGGGGGCCCCAGACCCAGTACTTC	CASSFLTSGGPQTQYF	TRBD2	once	TRBV7-2	TRBJ2-5
TGTGCCAGTAGTCGCCGACTAGCGGGGGAAGCTCAAGAGACCCAGTACTTC	CASSRRLAGEAQETQYF	TRBD2	NA	TRBV19	TRBJ2-5
TGTGCCAGCAGTTACGCGGGACTAGAACTGACCCAGTACTTC	CASSYAGLELTQYF	TRBD2	NA	TRBV6-2/TRBV6-3	TRBJ2-5
TGTGCTAGTGCCCTCCGGGGGGATGAAAAACTGTTTTTT	CASALRGDEKLFF	NA	NA	TRBV12-5	TRBJ1-4
TGTGCCAGCAGCAAAAAGTCGAAGCGGGACATAATGAACACTGAAGCTTTCTTT	CASSKKSKRDIMNTEAFF	NA	NA	TRBV21-1	TRBJ1-1
TGTGCCAGCAGCTTAAAGGTGGGAGGACCTGAAGCTTTCTTT	CASSLKVGGPEAFF	NA	NA	TRBV7-9	TRBJ1-1
TGTGCCACCACCCTAGGCTCTCCGATCAGTTCACCCCTCCACTTT	CATTLGSPISSPLHF	NA	few	TRBV15	TRBJ1-6
TGCGCCAGCAGCCAAGACTCGGGGATTCCATCCTACGAGCAGTACTTC	CASSQDSGIPSYEQYF	NA	NA	TRBV4-1	TRBJ2-7
TGTGCCAACTATCTTTTTAGCGGACTAGCGGACTTTCCCTCCTACAATGAGCAGTTCTTC	CANYLFSGLADFPSYNEQFF	NA	NA	TRBV21-1	TRBJ2-1
TGTGCCACCGCGAGAGGACAGGCGCTCTCTGGAAACACCATATATTTT	CATARGQALSGNTIYF	TRBD1	NA	TRBV15	TRBJ1-3
TGTGCCAGCAGCCCAACAGGGGGTTACGAAGAGACCCAGTACTTC	CASSPTGGYEETQYF	TRBD1	NA	TRBV4-2	TRBJ2-5
TGTGCCAGCAGTTCATCGGACAGGGGTGGCAAAAACATTCAGTACTTC	CASSSSDRGGKNIQYF	TRBD1	once	TRBV6-6	TRBJ2-4
TGTGCCACCAGCAGAGAAACCACAGGGTCCTACGAGCAGTACTTC	CATSRETTGSYEQYF	NA	NA	TRBV15	TRBJ2-7
TGTGCCATCAGTGATGTCGGGGGAAAACTGTTTTTT	CAISDVGGKLFF	NA	few	TRBV10-3	TRBJ1-4
TGTGCCAGCAGCTTGGCTTACGAGCAGTACTTC	CASSLAYEQYF	NA	NA	TRBV5-6	TRBJ2-7